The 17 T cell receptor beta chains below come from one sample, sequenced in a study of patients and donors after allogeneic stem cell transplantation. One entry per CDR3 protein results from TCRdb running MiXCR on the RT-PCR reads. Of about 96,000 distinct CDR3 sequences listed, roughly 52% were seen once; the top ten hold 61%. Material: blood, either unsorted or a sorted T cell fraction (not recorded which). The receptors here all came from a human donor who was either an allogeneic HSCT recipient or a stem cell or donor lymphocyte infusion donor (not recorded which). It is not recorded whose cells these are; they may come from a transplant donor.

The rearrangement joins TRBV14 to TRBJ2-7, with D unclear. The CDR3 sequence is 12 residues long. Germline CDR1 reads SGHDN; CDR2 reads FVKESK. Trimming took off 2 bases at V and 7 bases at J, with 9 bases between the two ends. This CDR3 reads CASSQYKGEQYF. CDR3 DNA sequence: TGTGCCAGCAGCCAATATAAGGGTGAGCAGTACTTC.

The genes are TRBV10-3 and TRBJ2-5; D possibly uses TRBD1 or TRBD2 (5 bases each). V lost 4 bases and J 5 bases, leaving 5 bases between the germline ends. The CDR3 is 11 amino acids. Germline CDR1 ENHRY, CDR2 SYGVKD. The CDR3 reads CAISGGETQYF. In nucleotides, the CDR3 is TGTGCCATCAGTGGGGGGGAGACCCAGTACTTC.

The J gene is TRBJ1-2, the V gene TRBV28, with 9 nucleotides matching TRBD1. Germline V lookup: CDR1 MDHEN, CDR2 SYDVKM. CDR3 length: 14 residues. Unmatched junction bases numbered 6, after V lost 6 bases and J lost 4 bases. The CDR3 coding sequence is TGTGCCAGCAGCTCTGGACAGGGGCCCTATGGCTACACCTTC. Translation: CASSSGQGPYGYTF.

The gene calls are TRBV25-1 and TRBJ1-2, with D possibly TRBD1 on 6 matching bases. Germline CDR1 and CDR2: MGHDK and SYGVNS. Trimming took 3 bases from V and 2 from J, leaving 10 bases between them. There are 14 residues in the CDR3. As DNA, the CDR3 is TGTGCCAGCAGTGAGCAGGGGCGGAACTATGGCTACACCTTC. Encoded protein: CASSEQGRNYGYTF.

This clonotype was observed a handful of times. As DNA, the CDR3 is TGTGCCAGCTGGAGAAACACTGAAGCTTTCTTT. Protein sequence: CASWRNTEAFF. The chain employs TRBV6-1 and TRBJ1-1, with unresolved D. Germline assignment: CDR1 MNHNS and CDR2 SASEGT. This CDR3 spans 11 amino acids. Trimming shortened V by 8 bases and J by 2 bases, and 6 bases separated the two germline ends.

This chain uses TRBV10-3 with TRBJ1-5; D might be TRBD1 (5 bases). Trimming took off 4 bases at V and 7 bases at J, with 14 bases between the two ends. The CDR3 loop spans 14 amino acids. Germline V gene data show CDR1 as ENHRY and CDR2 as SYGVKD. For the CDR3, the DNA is TGTGCCATCAGTGGAAGGTTCGGGGACCAGCCCCAGCATTTT. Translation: CAISGRFGDQPQHF.

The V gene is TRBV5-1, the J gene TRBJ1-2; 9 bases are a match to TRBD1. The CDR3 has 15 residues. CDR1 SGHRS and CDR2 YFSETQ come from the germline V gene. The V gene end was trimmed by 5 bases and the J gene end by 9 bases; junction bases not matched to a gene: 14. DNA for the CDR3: TGCGCCAGCAGGACCGGATCGACAGGGGGTATAAGCTACACCTTC. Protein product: CASRTGSTGGISYTF.

The CDR3 region is CASSPYGSGELFF. The DNA for the CDR3 is TGTGCCAGCAGTCCCTATGGGTCCGGGGAGCTGTTTTTT. J is TRBJ2-2 and V is TRBV12-3 or TRBV12-4, with D unresolved. V shed 5 bases and J shed 6 bases, with 10 bases lying between them. The CDR3 totals 13 residues.

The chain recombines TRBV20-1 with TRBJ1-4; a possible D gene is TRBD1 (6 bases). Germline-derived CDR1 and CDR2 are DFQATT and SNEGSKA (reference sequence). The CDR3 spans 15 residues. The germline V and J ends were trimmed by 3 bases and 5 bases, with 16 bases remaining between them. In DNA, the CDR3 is TGCAGTGCTAGCCCCGACAGGTTCACAAATGAAAAACTGTTTTTT. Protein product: CSASPDRFTNEKLFF.

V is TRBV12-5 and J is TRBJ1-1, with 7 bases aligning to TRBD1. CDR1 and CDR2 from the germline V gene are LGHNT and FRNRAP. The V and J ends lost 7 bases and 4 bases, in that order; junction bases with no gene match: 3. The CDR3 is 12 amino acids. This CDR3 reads CASDKGATEAFF. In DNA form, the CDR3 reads TGTGCTAGTGATAAGGGGGCCACTGAAGCTTTCTTT.

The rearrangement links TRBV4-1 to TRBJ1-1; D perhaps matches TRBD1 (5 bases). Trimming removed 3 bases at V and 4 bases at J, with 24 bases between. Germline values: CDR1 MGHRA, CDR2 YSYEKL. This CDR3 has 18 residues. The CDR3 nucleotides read TGCGCCAGCAGCCACAACACGCCCGTCAGCAGGGTGAGCACTGAAGCTTTCTTT. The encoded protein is CASSHNTPVSRVSTEAFF.

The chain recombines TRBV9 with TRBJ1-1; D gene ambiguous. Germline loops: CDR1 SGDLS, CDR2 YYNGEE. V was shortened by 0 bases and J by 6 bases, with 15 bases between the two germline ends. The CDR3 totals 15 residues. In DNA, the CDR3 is TGTGCCAGCAGCGTAGGGGGTGGCTACTCGGCTGAAGCTTTCTTT. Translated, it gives CASSVGGGYSAEAFF. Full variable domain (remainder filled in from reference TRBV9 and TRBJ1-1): DSGVTQTPKHLITATGQRVTLRCSPRSGDLSVYWYQQSLDQGLQFLIQYYNGEERAKGNILERFSAQQFPDLHSELNLSSLELGDSALYFCASSVGGGYSAEAFFGQGTRLTVV.

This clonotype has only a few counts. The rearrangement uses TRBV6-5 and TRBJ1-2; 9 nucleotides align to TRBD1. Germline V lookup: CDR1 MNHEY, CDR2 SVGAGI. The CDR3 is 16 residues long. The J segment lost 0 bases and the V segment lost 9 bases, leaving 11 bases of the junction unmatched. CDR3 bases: TGTGCCAGTTCCTCGTCCGGGACAGGGCCTAACTATGGCTACACCTTC. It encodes CASSSSGTGPNYGYTF.

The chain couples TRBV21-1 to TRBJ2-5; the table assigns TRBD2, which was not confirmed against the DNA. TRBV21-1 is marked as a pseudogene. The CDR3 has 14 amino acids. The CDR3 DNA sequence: TGTGCCAGCAGCAACCGGAGGGCCGAAGAGACCCAGTACTTC. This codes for CASSNRRAEETQYF.

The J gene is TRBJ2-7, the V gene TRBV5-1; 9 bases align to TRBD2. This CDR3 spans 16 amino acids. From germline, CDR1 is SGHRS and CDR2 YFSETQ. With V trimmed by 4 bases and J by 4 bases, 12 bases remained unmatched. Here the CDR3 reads CASSPPGVAGEYEQYF. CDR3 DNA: TGCGCCAGCAGCCCGCCCGGGGTAGCGGGGGAATACGAGCAGTACTTC.

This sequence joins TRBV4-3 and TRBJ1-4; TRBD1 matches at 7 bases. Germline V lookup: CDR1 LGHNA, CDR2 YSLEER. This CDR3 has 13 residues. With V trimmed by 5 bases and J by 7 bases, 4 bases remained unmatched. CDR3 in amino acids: CASSYGTAEKLFF. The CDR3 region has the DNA TGCGCCAGCAGCTACGGGACAGCTGAAAAACTGTTTTTT.

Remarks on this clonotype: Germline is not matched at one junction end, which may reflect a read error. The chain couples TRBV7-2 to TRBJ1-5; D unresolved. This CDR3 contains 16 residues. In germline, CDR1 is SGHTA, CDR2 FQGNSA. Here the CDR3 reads CASSLGMGGSHQPQHF. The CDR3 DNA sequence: TGTGCCAGCAGCTTAGGGATGGGTGGTAGCCATCAGCCCCAGCATTTT.